This T cell receptor (beta chain) was sequenced in a study of response to subunit inactivated influenza vaccine. Worth noting for this clonotype: Antigen unknown.

The CDR3 totals 15 residues. Germline CDR1 reads SGHRS; CDR2 reads YFSETQ. The V end was cut by 1 base, the J end by 2 bases, with 12 bases between. Study-wide results and limits: With each seasonal influenza vaccination, the authors suggested, few new T cells are recruited.

TCRdb called the RT-PCR reads again in MiXCR, with one record for every CDR3 protein. The top ten clones hold roughly 13% of a sample with about 500,000 distinct CDR3 sequences, over 10% of them seen once. Material: PBMCs from blood, obtained roughly 46 days after vaccination. The V gene is TRBV5-1, the J gene TRBJ2-5; D is ambiguous. The receptor was isolated from a man in his fifties who received an inactivated influenza vaccine. The DNA for the CDR3 is TGCGCCAGCAGCTTGACACCACAGACTCAAGAGACCCAGTACTTC. The encoded protein is CASSLTPQTQETQYF.